These T cell receptor beta chains were read from a single sample in a study of T cell responses to AZD1222 COVID-19 vaccine. This table comes from immunoSEQ multiplex PCR, and its TCRdb copy is limited to in-frame clones, with some not included. The sample has 130,000 to 150,000 clones, approximately 86% seen once. Sample: peripheral blood, taken 28 days after the second dose of the MenACWY control vaccine. Source of these receptors: an adult who received the MenACWY meningococcal vaccine as a control. The CDR3 runs from the conserved cysteine through the conserved F or W. The D gene is left open where the match is weak. Clone size, where shown, is once, few, many, or a class for clones that have expanded.

D	J	size	V	CDR3	DNA
.	TRBJ2-5	.	TRBV7-2	CASSPPSRSETQYF	TGTGCCAGCAGCCCCCCGAGTCGGTCAGAGACCCAGTACTTC
TRBD1	TRBJ2-7	.	TRBV30	CAWSGDRGSYEQYF	TGTGCCTGGAGTGGGGACAGGGGCTCCTACGAGCAGTACTTC
TRBD2	TRBJ2-7	.	TRBV7-2	CASSARGGSYEQYF	TGTGCCAGCAGCGCCCGGGGGGGGTCCTACGAGCAGTACTTC
.	TRBJ1-3	.	TRBV3-1/TRBV3-2	CASSQGGSGNTIYF	TGTGCCAGCAGCCAAGGAGGGAGTGGAAACACCATATATTTT
TRBD1	TRBJ1-1	.	TRBV7-9	CASGGQGGTEAFF	TGTGCCAGCGGCGGACAGGGAGGCACTGAAGCTTTCTTT
TRBD1	TRBJ2-3	.	TRBV7-3	CASSSTGGADADTQYF	TGTGCCAGCAGCTCGACAGGGGGCGCGGACGCAGATACGCAGTATTTT
.	TRBJ1-1	.	TRBV28	CASSSLLDNTEAFF	TGTGCCAGCAGCTCCCTGCTCGACAACACTGAAGCTTTCTTT
TRBD2	TRBJ2-1	.	TRBV28	CASSRTSGRALEQFF	TGTGCCAGCAGCCGTACTAGCGGGAGGGCCCTTGAGCAGTTCTTC
.	TRBJ2-1	.	TRBV24-1	CATSDLSGANYNEQFF	TGTGCCACCAGTGATTTGTCGGGGGCGAACTACAATGAGCAGTTCTTC
TRBD1	TRBJ2-5	.	TRBV9	CASSVGQGVETQYF	TGTGCCAGCAGCGTAGGACAGGGAGTGGAGACCCAGTACTTC
TRBD2	TRBJ2-3	.	TRBV3-1/TRBV3-2	CASSPTSGGDTQYF	TGTGCCAGCAGCCCGACTAGCGGGGGAGATACGCAGTATTTT
.	TRBJ1-4	.	TRBV30	CAWSGRGGANEKLFF	TGTGCCTGGAGTGGCCGGGGGGGGGCTAATGAAAAACTGTTTTTT
.	TRBJ1-5	.	TRBV2	CASSNPGTFGNQPQHF	TGTGCCAGCAGTAATCCAGGGACATTCGGCAATCAGCCCCAGCATTTT
.	TRBJ2-1	.	TRBV7-2	CASSWAGNPYNEQFF	TGTGCCAGCAGCTGGGCGGGAAATCCCTACAATGAGCAGTTCTTC
.	TRBJ1-1	.	TRBV6-5	CASSYGSGMVEAFF	TGTGCCAGCAGTTACGGCAGTGGGATGGTCGAAGCTTTCTTT
.	TRBJ2-1	.	TRBV2	CASSVIVGEFF	TGTGCCAGCAGTGTTATCGTCGGTGAGTTCTTC
.	TRBJ1-5	.	TRBV20-1	CSASHGINQPQHF	TGCAGTGCTAGTCACGGGATCAATCAGCCCCAGCATTTT
.	TRBJ1-1	.	TRBV27	CASSLLSPYSLGEAFF	TGTGCCAGCAGTTTATTATCCCCCTACAGTTTAGGTGAAGCTTTCTTT
TRBD1	TRBJ1-4	.	TRBV28	CASRLQGLFEKLFF	TGTGCCAGCAGGCTACAGGGGTTATTTGAAAAACTGTTTTTT
.	TRBJ1-2	.	TRBV18	CASSEGVTYGYTF	TGTGCCAGCTCGGAGGGGGTTACCTATGGCTACACCTTC
.	TRBJ1-3	once	TRBV6-5	CAIHPSGAHGNTIYF	TGTGCCATCCACCCGTCGGGGGCGCATGGAAACACCATATATTTT